This T cell receptor (beta chain) appears in the sequencing data of a study of blood T cell repertoires in COVID-19. Study information: Both acute and convalescent COVID-19 samples were obtained from the United States, Italy and Spain. In each case, the material was cDNA or gDNA derived from T cells, B-cell-depleted T cells, or PBMCs.

Per the original methods: Reference gene primer amplification yielded estimated nucleated cell counts. TCRdb's table, derived via immunoSEQ multiplex PCR, lists solely in-frame clones and lacks some. V and J calls and clone size are given by that table; D and trimming were obtained from the DNA. The sample lists around 200,000 clones, more than 85% occurring once. The CDR3 totals 15 residues. The germline gives CDR1 LNHDA, CDR2 SQIVND (reference sequence). Trimming pared 3 bases from V and 3 bases from J, leaving 14 bases between. The sample taken for sequencing was peripheral blood. The chain has TRBV19 and TRBJ1-2; no firm D call. The sequence was obtained from a man aged 35 to 55 with acute or convalescent COVID-19. The CDR3 DNA reads as TGTGCCAGTAGTATTCTGGGAGGGCTGTACTATGGCTACACCTTC. Translated: CASSILGGLYYGYTF. The full variable domain, its missing parts supplied by reference TRBV19 and TRBJ1-2, is DGGITQSPKYLFRKEGQNVTLSCEQNLNHDAMYWYRQDPGQGLRLIYYSQIVNDFQKGDIAEGYSVSREKKESFPLTVTSAQKNPTAFYLCASSILGGLYYGYTFGSGTRLTVV.